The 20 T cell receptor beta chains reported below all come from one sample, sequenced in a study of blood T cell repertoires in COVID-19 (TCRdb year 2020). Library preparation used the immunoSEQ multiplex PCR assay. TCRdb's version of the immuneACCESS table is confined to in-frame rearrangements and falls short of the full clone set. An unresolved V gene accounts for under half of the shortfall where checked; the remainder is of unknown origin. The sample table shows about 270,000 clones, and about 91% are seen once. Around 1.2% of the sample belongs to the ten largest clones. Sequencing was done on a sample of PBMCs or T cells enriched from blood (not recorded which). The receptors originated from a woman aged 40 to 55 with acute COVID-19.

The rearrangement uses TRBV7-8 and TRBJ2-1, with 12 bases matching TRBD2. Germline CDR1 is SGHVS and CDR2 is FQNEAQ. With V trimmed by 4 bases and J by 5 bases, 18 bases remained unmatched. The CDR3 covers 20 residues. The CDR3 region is CASSSGLAGTSSPTHNEQFF. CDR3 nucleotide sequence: TGTGCCAGCAGCTCTGGACTAGCGGGAACTTCGTCCCCCACACACAATGAGCAGTTCTTC.

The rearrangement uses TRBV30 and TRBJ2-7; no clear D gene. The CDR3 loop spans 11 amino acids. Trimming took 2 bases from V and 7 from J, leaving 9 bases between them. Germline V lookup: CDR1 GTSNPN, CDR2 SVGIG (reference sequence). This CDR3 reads CAWSFEREQYF. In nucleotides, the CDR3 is TGTGCCTGGAGTTTTGAGAGGGAGCAGTACTTC.

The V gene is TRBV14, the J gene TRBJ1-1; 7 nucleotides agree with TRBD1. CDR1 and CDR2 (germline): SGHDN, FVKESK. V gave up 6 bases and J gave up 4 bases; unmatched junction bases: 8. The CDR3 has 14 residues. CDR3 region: CASSQQGRATEAFF. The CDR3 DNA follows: TGTGCCAGCAGTCAACAGGGGCGGGCCACTGAAGCTTTCTTT.

CDR3: CASSRGLGGNTIYF. As DNA, the CDR3 is TGTGCCAGTAGTAGGGGGCTGGGAGGAAACACCATATATTTT. The J gene is TRBJ1-3, the V gene TRBV19, with TRBD1 as a possible D gene (6 bases). Germline V CDR1 and CDR2: LNHDA, SQIVND (reference sequence). The CDR3 runs 14 residues. V lost 4 bases to trimming and J lost 4 bases, with 11 bases between them. Looking up the rest from reference TRBV19 and TRBJ1-3 gives the full variable domain: DGGITQSPKYLFRKEGQNVTLSCEQNLNHDAMYWYRQDPGQGLRLIYYSQIVNDFQKGDIAEGYSVSREKKESFPLTVTSAQKNPTAFYLCASSRGLGGNTIYFGEGSWLTVV.

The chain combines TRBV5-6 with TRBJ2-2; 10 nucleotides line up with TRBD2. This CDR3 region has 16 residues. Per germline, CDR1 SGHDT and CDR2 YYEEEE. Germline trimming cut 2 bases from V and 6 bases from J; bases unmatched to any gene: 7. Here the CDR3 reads CASSFSASGSPGELFF. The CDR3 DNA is TGTGCCAGCAGCTTTAGCGCTAGCGGGAGTCCCGGGGAGCTGTTTTTT.

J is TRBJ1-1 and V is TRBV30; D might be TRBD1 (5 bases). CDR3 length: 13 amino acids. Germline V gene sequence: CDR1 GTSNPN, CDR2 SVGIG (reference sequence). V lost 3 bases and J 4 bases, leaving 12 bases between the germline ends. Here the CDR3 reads CAWSRAGVTEAFF. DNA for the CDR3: TGTGCCTGGAGCAGGGCGGGGGTCACTGAAGCTTTCTTT. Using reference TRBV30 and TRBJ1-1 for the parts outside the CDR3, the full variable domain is SQTIHQWPATLVQPVGSPLSLECTVEGTSNPNLYWYRQAAGRGLQLLFYSVGIGQISSEVPQNLSASRPQDRQFILSSKKLLLSDSGFYLCAWSRAGVTEAFFGQGTRLTVV.

CDR3 in DNA: TGTGCCAGCAGCCCTAGCGGATCACCCCTCCACTTT. Protein product: CASSPSGSPLHF. The genes are TRBV9 and TRBJ1-6; D is ambiguous. V gave up 4 bases and J gave up 10 bases, with 9 bases separating them. CDR1 and CDR2 (germline): SGDLS, YYNGEE. The CDR3 totals 12 residues.

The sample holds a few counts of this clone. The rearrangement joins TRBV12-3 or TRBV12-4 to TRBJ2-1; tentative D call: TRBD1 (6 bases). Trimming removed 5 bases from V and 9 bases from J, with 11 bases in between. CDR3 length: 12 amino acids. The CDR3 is CASSLGQPEQFF. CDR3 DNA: TGTGCCAGCAGTCTCGGACAGCCTGAGCAGTTCTTC.

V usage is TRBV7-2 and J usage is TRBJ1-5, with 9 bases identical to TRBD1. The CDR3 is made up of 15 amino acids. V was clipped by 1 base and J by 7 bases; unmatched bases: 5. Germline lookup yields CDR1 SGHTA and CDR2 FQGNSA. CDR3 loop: CASSLGQGVAQPQHF. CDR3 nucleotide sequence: TGTGCCAGCAGCTTAGGACAGGGGGTAGCCCAGCCCCAGCATTTT.

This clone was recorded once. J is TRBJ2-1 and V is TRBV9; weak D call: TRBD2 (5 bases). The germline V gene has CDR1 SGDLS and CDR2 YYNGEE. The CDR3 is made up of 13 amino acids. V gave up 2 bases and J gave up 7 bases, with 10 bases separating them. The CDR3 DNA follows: TGTGCCAGCAGCGTTGCTAGCTGGAATGAGCAGTTCTTC. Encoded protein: CASSVASWNEQFF.

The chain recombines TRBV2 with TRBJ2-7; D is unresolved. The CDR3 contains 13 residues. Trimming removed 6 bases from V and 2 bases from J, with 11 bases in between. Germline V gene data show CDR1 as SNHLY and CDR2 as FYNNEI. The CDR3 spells CASRYLAAYEQYV. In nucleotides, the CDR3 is TGTGCCAGCAGATACCTCGCAGCCTACGAGCAGTACGTC.

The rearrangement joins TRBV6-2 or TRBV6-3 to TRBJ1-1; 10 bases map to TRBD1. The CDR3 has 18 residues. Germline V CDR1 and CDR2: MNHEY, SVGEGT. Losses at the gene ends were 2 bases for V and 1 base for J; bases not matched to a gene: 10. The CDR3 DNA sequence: TGTGCCAGCAGTTACCCTACCGGGACAGGGGTTTCGAACACTGAAGCTTTCTTT. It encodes CASSYPTGTGVSNTEAFF.

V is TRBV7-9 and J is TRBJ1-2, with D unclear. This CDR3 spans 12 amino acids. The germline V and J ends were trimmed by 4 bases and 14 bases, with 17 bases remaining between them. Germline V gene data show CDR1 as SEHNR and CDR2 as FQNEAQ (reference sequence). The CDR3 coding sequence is TGTGCCAGCAGCTCCCGGGAGGGAAGTGATACCTTC. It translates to CASSSREGSDTF. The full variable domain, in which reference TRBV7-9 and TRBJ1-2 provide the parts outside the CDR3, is DTGVSQNPRHKITKRGQNVTFRCDPISEHNRLYWYRQTLGQGPEFLTYFQNEAQLEKSRLLSDRFSAERPKGSFSTLEIQRTEQGDSAMYLCASSSREGSDTFGSGTRLTVV.

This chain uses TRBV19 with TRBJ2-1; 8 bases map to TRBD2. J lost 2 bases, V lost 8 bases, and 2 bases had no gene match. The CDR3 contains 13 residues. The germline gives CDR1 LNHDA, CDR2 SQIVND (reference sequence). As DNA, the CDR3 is TGTGCCAGTCGGGAGGGCCCCTACAATGAGCAGTTCTTC. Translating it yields CASREGPYNEQFF.

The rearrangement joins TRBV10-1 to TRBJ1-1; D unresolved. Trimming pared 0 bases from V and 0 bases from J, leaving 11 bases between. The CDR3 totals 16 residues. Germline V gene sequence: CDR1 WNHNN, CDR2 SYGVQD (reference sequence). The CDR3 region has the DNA TGCGCCAGCAGTGAGTCGTCTGCGGGATTGAACACTGAAGCTTTCTTT. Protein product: CASSESSAGLNTEAFF.

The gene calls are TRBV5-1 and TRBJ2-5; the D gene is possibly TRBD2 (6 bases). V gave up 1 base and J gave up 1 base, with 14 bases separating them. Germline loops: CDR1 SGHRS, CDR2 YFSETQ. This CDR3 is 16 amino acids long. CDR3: CASSLNVQGGQETQYF. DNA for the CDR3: TGCGCCAGCAGCTTGAATGTTCAGGGAGGCCAAGAGACCCAGTACTTC.

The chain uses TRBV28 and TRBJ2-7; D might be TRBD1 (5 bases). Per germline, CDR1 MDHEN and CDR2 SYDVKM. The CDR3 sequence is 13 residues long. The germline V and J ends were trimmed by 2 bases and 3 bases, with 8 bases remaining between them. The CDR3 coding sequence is TGTGCCAGCAGTTTACCAGACAGCTACGAGCAGTACGTC. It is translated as CASSLPDSYEQYV.

The DNA for the CDR3 is TGTGCCAGCAGCATACTAGCGGGAGTCTTCGATGAGCAGTTCTTC. Amino acid sequence: CASSILAGVFDEQFF. The chain recombines TRBV6-5 with TRBJ2-1; TRBD2 matches 11 bases. The CDR3 covers 15 residues. The V and J ends lost 6 bases and 8 bases, in that order; junction bases with no gene match: 9. CDR1 is MNHEY and CDR2 is SVGAGI in the germline V gene.

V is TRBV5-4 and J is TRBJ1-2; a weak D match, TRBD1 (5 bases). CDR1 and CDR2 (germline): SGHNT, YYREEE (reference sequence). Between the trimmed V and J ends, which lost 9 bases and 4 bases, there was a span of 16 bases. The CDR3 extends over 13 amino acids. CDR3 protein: CATRPGGFYGYTF. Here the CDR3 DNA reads TGTGCCACCCGACCCGGGGGGTTCTATGGCTACACCTTC.

As DNA, the CDR3 is TGTGCCAGCTCTCGGGGACAGGGGGCGGAGGAGCAGTACTTC. It is translated as CASSRGQGAEEQYF. The rearrangement links TRBV18 to TRBJ2-7; 12 nucleotides match TRBD1. Trimming cost V 6 bases and J 7 bases; bases outside gene matches: 7. Germline CDR1 KGHSH, CDR2 LQKENI. The CDR3 extends over 14 amino acids.